A selection of T cell receptor beta chains follows, all from one sample in a study of cytomegalovirus exposure and HLA in healthy donors. Here immunoSEQ multiplex PCR was the method, and the copy in TCRdb shows in-frame clones only, minus some. The sample consists of some 150,000 clones, approximately 82% of them appearing once. Sequenced: PBMCs. These receptors originate from a male donor in good health and CMV-seronegative. The CDR3 runs from the conserved cysteine through the conserved F or W.

CDR3 length: 13
J gene: TRBJ1-1
V gene: TRBV6-1
CDR3 protein: CASLGAQMAEAFF

CDR3 length: 13
J gene: TRBJ2-1
V gene: TRBV4-3
CDR3 protein: CASSQDGGLGMFF

CDR3 length: 16
J gene: TRBJ2-5
V gene: TRBV7-9
CDR3 protein: CASSSRRDDGQETQYF

CDR3 length: 13
J gene: TRBJ1-3
V gene: TRBV6-1
CDR3 protein: CASGYGAKDTIYF

CDR3 length: 14
J gene: TRBJ2-3
V gene: TRBV6-5
CDR3 protein: CASRRGGSTDTQYF

CDR3 length: 15
J gene: TRBJ2-1
V gene: TRBV19
CDR3 protein: CASSTSGSSYNEQFF

CDR3 length: 14
J gene: TRBJ2-1
V gene: TRBV6-5
CDR3 protein: CAHWGDTFMNEQFF

CDR3 length: 15
J gene: TRBJ2-7
V gene: TRBV1
CDR3 protein: CTSSQPTLAGAEQYF

CDR3 length: 14
J gene: TRBJ2-2
V gene: TRBV6-6
CDR3 protein: CASRGLAGRAELFF

CDR3 length: 14
J gene: TRBJ2-1
V gene: TRBV28
CDR3 protein: CASTSAGGRNEQFF

CDR3 length: 15
J gene: TRBJ1-3
V gene: TRBV27
CDR3 protein: CASSLTQGPGNTIYF

CDR3 length: 14
J gene: TRBJ2-5
V gene: TRBV4-2
CDR3 protein: CASSQGTSGETQYF

CDR3 length: 15
J gene: TRBJ2-6
V gene: TRBV28
CDR3 protein: CASSFSGSGANVLTF

CDR3 length: 14
J gene: TRBJ2-7
V gene: TRBV7-9
CDR3 protein: CASSPSGRGYEQYF

CDR3 length: 13
J gene: TRBJ1-6
V gene: TRBV27
CDR3 protein: CASKSSYNPPLHF

CDR3 length: 14
J gene: TRBJ2-1
V gene: TRBV28
CDR3 protein: CATTGQEFYNEQFF

CDR3 length: 15
J gene: TRBJ2-5
V gene: TRBV6-6
CDR3 protein: CASSYSVSVQETQYF

CDR3 length: 14
J gene: TRBJ2-2
V gene: TRBV15
CDR3 protein: CATSRDLGAGELFF

CDR3 length: 14
J gene: TRBJ2-5
V gene: TRBV28
CDR3 protein: CASRQPGLAKEQYF

CDR3 length: 15
J gene: TRBJ2-7
V gene: TRBV5-1
CDR3 protein: CASSWGLAGADEQYF

CDR3 length: 14
J gene: TRBJ1-1
V gene: TRBV11-1
CDR3 protein: CASSARSRNTEAFF

CDR3 length: 16
J gene: TRBJ1-1
V gene: TRBV7-8
CDR3 protein: CASSLARTGVGTEAFF

CDR3 length: 14
J gene: TRBJ1-6
V gene: TRBV7-9
CDR3 protein: CASSLAGRDSPLHF

CDR3 length: 13
J gene: TRBJ2-7
V gene: TRBV11-2
CDR3 protein: CASSLGPSYEQYF

CDR3 length: 15
J gene: TRBJ1-1
V gene: TRBV19
CDR3 protein: CASSIGGTGNTEAFF

CDR3 length: 14
J gene: TRBJ1-1
V gene: TRBV5-5
CDR3 protein: CASTRGRMNTEAFF

CDR3 length: 15
J gene: TRBJ2-7
V gene: TRBV5-1
CDR3 protein: CASSLVRGSFYEQYF

CDR3 length: 13
J gene: TRBJ1-1
V gene: TRBV11-2
CDR3 protein: CASSRTGWTEAFF

CDR3 length: 13
J gene: TRBJ2-1
V gene: TRBV5-1
CDR3 protein: CASRVTSEAEQFF

CDR3 length: 15
J gene: TRBJ2-1
V gene: TRBV6-5
CDR3 protein: CASSYSTQGDGEQFF

CDR3 length: 14
J gene: TRBJ2-5
V gene: TRBV13
CDR3 protein: CASSQLGQGETQYF

CDR3 length: 13
J gene: TRBJ2-1
V gene: TRBV6-5
CDR3 protein: CASSLGGLNEQFF